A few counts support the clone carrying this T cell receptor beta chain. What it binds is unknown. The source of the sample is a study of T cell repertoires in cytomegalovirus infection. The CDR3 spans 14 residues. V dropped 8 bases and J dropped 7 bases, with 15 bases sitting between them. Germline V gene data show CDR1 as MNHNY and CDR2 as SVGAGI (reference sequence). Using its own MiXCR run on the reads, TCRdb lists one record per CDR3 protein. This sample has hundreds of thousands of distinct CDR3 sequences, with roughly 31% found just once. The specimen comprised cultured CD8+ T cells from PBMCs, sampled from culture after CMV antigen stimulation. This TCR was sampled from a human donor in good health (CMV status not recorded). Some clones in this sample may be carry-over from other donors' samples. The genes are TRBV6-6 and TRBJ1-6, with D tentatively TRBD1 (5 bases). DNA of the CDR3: TGTGCCAGCGGTTGGGGGGAGTTGAATTCACCCCTCCACTTT. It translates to CASGWGELNSPLHF.